This T cell receptor (beta chain) is drawn from a study of OX40 agonist ivuxolimab in advanced cancers. Describing the broader study: The costimulatory receptor OX40 (CD134) was targeted by ivuxolimab, a fully human IgG2 agonistic monoclonal antibody. In the dose-escalation cohort, 82.7% of patients were male, and the mean age was approximately 60 years, with a range of about 20 to 90. Among the roughly 50 dose-escalation patients, some 20 had hepatocellular carcinoma, roughly 15 melanoma, 9 renal cell carcinoma and 9 head and neck cancer. Peripheral TCRbeta sequencing aimed to test whether ivuxolimab altered TCR sequence diversity and caused clonal T-cell expansion. Prior anti-PD-1, anti-PD-L1 or anti-CTLA-4 therapy was permitted, and checkpoint inhibitors had been received by roughly two fifths of dose-escalation patients. The paper reports the monotherapy dose-escalation portion (N of about 52 patients) of the phase I ivuxolimab trial. Three dose-escalation patients achieved partial responses, one with hepatocellular carcinoma and two with cutaneous melanoma. Intravenous ivuxolimab was administered to patients every 2 weeks at six dose levels: 0.01, 0.1, 0.3, 1.5, 3 and 10 mg/kg.

The germline ends are 11 bases apart after V is trimmed by 2 bases and J by 10 bases. The germline V gene gives CDR1 as MNHEY and CDR2 as SVGAGI. The CDR3, from cysteine to phenylalanine, totals 12 residues. Only the CDR3 DNA is retained, 36 bases long and in frame from the first base. To sequence the TCRbeta CDR3 region, genomic DNA was isolated from the sorted cells. The immunoSEQ Assay was used to sequence the TCRbeta CDR3 regions. Entries here come from immuneACCESS through TCRdb and include only in-frame sequences with V and J called. Some clones fail to appear in such tables; in the studies checked, an unresolved V gene covers under half of the shortfall, and the cause of the remainder is unknown. Present in this sample are some 67,000 clones, roughly 84% of which were seen just once. Together, the top ten hold approximately 0.27% of the sample. What the authors observed across the whole study: Low levels of normalized T-cell clonal expansion were also seen in some patients who did not respond. Which antigens the clonally expanded peripheral T cells were specific for was not determined. In partial responders in the 0.1-3.0 mg/kg groups, normalized peripheral clonal expansion was found to be among the lowest, especially among CD8+ T cells. After ivuxolimab, more expanded clones were found on average in CD8+ T cells than in CD4+ T cells. At doses from 0.1 to 3.0 mg/kg, clonal expansion was seen in both CD4+ and CD8+ blood T cells between baseline and week 6.

Patients with autoimmune disease history or receiving systemic immunosuppression were excluded from the trial. Peripheral blood for TCR sequencing was collected from all dose cohorts at baseline, on cycle 4 day 1, and on cycle 7 day 1. The samples were drawn from a first-in-human, open-label, multicenter phase I dose-escalation trial of ivuxolimab. Adults with locally advanced or metastatic melanoma, renal cell carcinoma, hepatocellular carcinoma or head and neck squamous cell carcinoma were enrolled in the trial. CD4+ and CD8+ T cells were sorted separately from peripheral blood before TCR sequencing. A note on this clone: No antigen is known for it. The sample holds no much larger clone one base away, and base qualities are not on file.

The sequence derives from an adult with an advanced solid tumor such as melanoma, head and neck, liver or kidney cancer. The rearranged segments are TRBV6-5 and TRBJ1-1; no D segment can be confidently identified. This material consisted of CD4+ or CD8+ T cells sorted from blood, taken in a trial of the OX40 agonist ivuxolimab. The CDR3 amino acid sequence is: CASSYPRQGAFF. The sequence in DNA is TGTGCCAGCAGTTACCCAAGGCAAGGAGCTTTCTTT.